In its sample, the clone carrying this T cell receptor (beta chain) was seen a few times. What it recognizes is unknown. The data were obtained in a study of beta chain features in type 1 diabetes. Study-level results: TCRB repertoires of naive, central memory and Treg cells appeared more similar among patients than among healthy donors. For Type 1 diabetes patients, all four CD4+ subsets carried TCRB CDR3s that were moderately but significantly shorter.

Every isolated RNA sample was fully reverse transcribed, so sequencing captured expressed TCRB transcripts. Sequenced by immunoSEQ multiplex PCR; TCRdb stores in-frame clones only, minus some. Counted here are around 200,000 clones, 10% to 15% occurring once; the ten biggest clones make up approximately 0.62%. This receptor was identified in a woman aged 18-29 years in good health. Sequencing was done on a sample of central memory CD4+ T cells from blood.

CDR3 amino acids: CASRRDTYEQYF. The CDR3 DNA reads as TGTGCCAGCAGGCGCGACACCTACGAGCAGTACTTC. The chain is built from TRBV5-4 and TRBJ2-7; D is undetermined. V was shortened by 5 bases and J by 2 bases, with 8 bases between the two germline ends. The V gene's germline CDR1 is SGHNT and CDR2 YYREEE (reference sequence). The CDR3 length is 12 residues. The variable domain in full, with the rest retrieved from reference TRBV5-4 and TRBJ2-7, is ETGVTQSPTHLIKTRGQQVTLRCSSQSGHNTVSWYQQALGQGPQFIFQYYREEENGRGNFPPRFSGLQFPNYSSELNVNALELDDSALYLCASRRDTYEQYFGPGTRLTVT.